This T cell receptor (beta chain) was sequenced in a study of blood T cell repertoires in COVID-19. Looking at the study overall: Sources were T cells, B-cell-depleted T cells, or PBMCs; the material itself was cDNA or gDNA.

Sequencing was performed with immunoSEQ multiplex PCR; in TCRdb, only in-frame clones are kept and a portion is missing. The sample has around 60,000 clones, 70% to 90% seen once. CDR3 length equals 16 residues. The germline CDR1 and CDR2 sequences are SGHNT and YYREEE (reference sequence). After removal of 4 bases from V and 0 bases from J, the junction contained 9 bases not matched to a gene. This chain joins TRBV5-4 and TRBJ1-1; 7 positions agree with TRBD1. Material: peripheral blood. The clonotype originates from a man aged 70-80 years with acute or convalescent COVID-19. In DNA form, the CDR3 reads TGTGCCAGCAGCCACAAATTGGGACAGATGAACACTGAAGCTTTCTTT. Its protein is CASSHKLGQMNTEAFF.